This TCR beta chain originates from a study of cytomegalovirus exposure and HLA in healthy donors. Study in general: The 90 to 150 validation repertoires matched the roughly 650 first-cohort repertoires in platform, a later analysis reported.

Per the germline V gene, CDR1 is LNHNV and CDR2 is YYDKDF (reference sequence). V lost 0 bases, J lost 1 base, and 6 bases lay in between. This CDR3 is 14 amino acids long. A word on this clone: The antigen is undetermined. Other nucleotide sequences from this sample produce the same CDR3.

Whole-study results and caveats: Among TCR beta chains, those listed as cytomegalovirus-associated numbered about 160.

Sequenced by immunoSEQ multiplex PCR; TCRdb stores in-frame clones only, minus some. This sample yields 150,000 to 200,000 clones, of which about 81% are seen a single time; 1% to 1.5% belongs to the top ten. This sequence joins TRBV15 and TRBJ1-1, with D maybe TRBD1 (5 bases). The TCR comes from a woman between 25 and 40 years old in good health and CMV-seronegative. The sample was PBMCs. The CDR3: CATSRDGQNTEAFF. In DNA form, the CDR3 reads TGTGCCACCAGCAGAGATGGACAGAACACTGAAGCTTTCTTT.